This T cell receptor beta chain was sequenced in a study of shared clonotypes between healthy human individuals. With 2 bases removed from V and 0 bases from J, the gap between germline ends came to 5 bases. Germline CDR1 SGHRS, CDR2 YFSETQ. The CDR3 spans 13 residues. Sequencing used immunoSEQ multiplex PCR; TCRdb keeps in-frame clones, though not all of them. Of millions of clones listed, 90% to 95% are singletons. Concerning this clone itself: At the DNA level, this CDR3 is encoded by other sequences in the same sample as well.

This TCR came from a man between 18 and 35 years old in good health. The chain employs TRBV5-1 and TRBJ1-1; D gene uncertain. Material: naive CD4+ T cells sorted from blood. Noted subset: CD45RA+ positively selected. CDR3 sequence (DNA): TGCGCCAGCAGCTTCACGCTGAACACTGAAGCTTTCTTT. Its protein is CASSFTLNTEAFF.